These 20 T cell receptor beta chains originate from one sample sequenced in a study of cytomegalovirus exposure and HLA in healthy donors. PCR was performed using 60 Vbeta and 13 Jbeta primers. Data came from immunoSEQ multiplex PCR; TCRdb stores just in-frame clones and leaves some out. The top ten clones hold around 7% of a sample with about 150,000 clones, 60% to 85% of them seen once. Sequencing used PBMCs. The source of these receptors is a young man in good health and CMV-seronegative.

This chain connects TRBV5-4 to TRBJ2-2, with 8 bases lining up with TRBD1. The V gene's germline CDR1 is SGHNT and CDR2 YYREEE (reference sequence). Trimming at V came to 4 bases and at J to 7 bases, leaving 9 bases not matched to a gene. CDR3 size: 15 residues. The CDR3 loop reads CASSRQGSNRGELFF. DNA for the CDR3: TGTGCCAGCAGCCGACAGGGGTCCAACCGCGGGGAGCTGTTTTTT.

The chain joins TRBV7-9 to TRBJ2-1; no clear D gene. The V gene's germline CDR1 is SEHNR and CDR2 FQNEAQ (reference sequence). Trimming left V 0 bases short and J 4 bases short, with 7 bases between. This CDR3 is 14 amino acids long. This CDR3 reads CASSLAPKYNEQFF. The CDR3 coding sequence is TGTGCCAGCAGCTTAGCCCCAAAATACAATGAGCAGTTCTTC. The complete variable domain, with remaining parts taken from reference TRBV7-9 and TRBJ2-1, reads DTGVSQNPRHKITKRGQNVTFRCDPISEHNRLYWYRQTLGQGPEFLTYFQNEAQLEKSRLLSDRFSAERPKGSFSTLEIQRTEQGDSAMYLCASSLAPKYNEQFFGPGTRLTVL.

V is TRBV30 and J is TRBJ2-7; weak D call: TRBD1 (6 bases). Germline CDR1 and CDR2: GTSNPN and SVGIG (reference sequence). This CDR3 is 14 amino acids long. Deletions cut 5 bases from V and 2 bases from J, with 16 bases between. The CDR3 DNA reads TGTGCCTGGGGATGGGCGGACAGACCCTACGAGCAGTACTTC. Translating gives CAWGWADRPYEQYF.

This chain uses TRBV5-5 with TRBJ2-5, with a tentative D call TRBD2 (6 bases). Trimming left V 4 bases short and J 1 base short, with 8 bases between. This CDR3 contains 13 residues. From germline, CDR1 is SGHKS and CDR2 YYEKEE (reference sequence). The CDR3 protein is CASSQGLQETQYF. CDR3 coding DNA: TGTGCCAGCAGCCAGGGACTCCAAGAGACCCAGTACTTC.

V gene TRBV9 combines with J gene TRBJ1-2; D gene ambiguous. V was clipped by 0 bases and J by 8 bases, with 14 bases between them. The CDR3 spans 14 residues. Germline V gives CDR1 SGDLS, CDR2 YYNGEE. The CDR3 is CASSVGRGAEGYTF. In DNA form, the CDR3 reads TGTGCCAGCAGCGTAGGCCGGGGTGCGGAGGGCTACACCTTC.

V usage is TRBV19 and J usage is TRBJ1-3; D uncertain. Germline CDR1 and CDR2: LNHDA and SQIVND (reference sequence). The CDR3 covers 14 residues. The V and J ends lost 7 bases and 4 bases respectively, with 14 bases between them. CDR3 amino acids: CASTLTMTGNTIYF. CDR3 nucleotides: TGTGCCAGTACCCTCACCATGACAGGAAACACCATATATTTT.

The CDR3 loop reads CAVAVGTDTQYF. In DNA form, the CDR3 reads TGTGCCGTGGCAGTGGGCACAGATACGCAGTATTTT. The chain links TRBV6-6 to TRBJ2-3; D gene unclear. Germline V gives CDR1 MNHNY, CDR2 SVGAGI (reference sequence). The CDR3 has 12 amino acids. Trimming took off 11 bases at V and 1 base at J, with 10 bases between the two ends.

CDR3 loop: CASSPMGGSFTDTQYF. The CDR3 DNA is TGTGCCAGCAGCCCCATGGGGGGGTCTTTCACAGATACGCAGTATTTT. The chain links TRBV7-6 to TRBJ2-3; TRBD2 matches 7 bases. CDR3 size: 16 residues. Germline V lookup: CDR1 SGHVS, CDR2 FNYEAQ. The V segment lost 5 bases and the J segment 2 bases; nucleotides outside the gene matches: 10.

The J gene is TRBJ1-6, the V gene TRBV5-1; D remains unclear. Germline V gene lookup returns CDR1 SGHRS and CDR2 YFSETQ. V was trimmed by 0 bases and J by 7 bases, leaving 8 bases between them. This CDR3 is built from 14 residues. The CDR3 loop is CASSLDSFNSPLHF. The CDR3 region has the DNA TGCGCCAGCAGCTTGGACAGTTTCAATTCACCCCTCCACTTT. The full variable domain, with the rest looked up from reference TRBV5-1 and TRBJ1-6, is KAGVTQTPRYLIKTRGQQVTLSCSPISGHRSVSWYQQTPGQGLQFLFEYFSETQRNKGNFPGRFSGRQFSNSRSEMNVSTLELGDSALYLCASSLDSFNSPLHFGNGTRLTVT.

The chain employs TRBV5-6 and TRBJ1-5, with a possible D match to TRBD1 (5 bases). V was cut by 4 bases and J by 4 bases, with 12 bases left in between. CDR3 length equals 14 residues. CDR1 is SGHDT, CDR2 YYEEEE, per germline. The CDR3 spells CASSRGLLNQPQHF. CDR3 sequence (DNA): TGTGCCAGCAGCCGGGGGTTGTTGAATCAGCCCCAGCATTTT.

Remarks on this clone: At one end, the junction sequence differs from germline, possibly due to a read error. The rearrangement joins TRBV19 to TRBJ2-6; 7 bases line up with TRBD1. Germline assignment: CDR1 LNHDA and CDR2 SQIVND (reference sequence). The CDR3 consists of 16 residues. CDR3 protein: CASTSGQISGANGLTF. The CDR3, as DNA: TGTGCCAGTACCTCGGGACAGATCTCTGGGGCCAACGGCCTGACTTTC.

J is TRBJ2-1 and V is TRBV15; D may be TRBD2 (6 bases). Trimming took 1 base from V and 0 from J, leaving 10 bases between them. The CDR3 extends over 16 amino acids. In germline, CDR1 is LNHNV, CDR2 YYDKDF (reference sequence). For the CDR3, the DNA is TGTGCCACCAGCAGAGGGGACTTTGGCTCCTACAATGAGCAGTTCTTC. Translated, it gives CATSRGDFGSYNEQFF.

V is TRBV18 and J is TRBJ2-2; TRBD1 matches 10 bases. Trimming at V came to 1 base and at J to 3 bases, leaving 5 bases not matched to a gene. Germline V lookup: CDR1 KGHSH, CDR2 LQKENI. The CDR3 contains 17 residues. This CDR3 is CASSPRGTGEDTGELFF. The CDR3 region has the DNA TGTGCCAGCTCACCACGAGGGACAGGGGAGGACACCGGGGAGCTGTTTTTT.

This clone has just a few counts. CDR3 in amino acids: CASSIDLWGRDSNQPQHF. The CDR3 DNA is TGTGCCAGTAGTATAGATCTGTGGGGTCGGGATAGCAATCAGCCCCAGCATTTT. This chain links TRBV19 with TRBJ1-5; the D is unclear. Germline CDR1 and CDR2: LNHDA and SQIVND (reference sequence). This CDR3 comprises 18 residues. Trimming removed 0 bases from V and 0 bases from J, with 15 bases in between.

CDR3 region: CASSLTGGGIGELFF. The CDR3 bases are TGTGCCAGCAGCTTGACAGGGGGCGGGATCGGGGAGCTGTTTTTT. The V and J genes are TRBV7-2 and TRBJ2-2; 10 nucleotides align to TRBD1. The CDR3 consists of 15 residues. Trimming removed 3 bases from V and 7 bases from J; junction bases left unmatched: 5. CDR1 and CDR2 from the germline V gene are SGHTA and FQGNSA.

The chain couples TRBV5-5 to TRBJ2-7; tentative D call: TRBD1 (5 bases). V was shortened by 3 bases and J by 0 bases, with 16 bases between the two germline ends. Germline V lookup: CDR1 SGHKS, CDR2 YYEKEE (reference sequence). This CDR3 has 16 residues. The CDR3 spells CASSSPDSSFSYEQYF. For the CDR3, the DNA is TGTGCCAGCAGCTCACCTGACAGTTCATTCTCCTACGAGCAGTACTTC.

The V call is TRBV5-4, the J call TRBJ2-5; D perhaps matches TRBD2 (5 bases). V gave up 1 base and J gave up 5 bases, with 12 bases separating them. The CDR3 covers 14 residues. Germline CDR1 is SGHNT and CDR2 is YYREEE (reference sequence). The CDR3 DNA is TGTGCCAGCAGCTTGTTCTCTGGCGGGGAGACCCAGTACTTC. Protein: CASSLFSGGETQYF.

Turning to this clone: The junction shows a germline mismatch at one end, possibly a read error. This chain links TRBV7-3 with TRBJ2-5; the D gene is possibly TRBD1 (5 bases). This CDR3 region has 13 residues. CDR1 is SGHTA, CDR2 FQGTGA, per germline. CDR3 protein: CASRTDSQETQYF. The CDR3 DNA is TGCGCCAGCAGAACAGACAGCCAAGAGACCCAGTACTTC.

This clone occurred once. The CDR3 loop is CASSEGGYLATGELFF. The CDR3 DNA reads as TGTGCCAGCAGCGAGGGGGGGTATTTGGCGACCGGGGAGCTGTTTTTT. The rearrangement uses TRBV9 and TRBJ2-2; a weak D match, TRBD2 (7 bases). The germline V and J ends were trimmed by 3 bases and 5 bases, with 17 bases remaining between them. Germline CDR1 and CDR2: SGDLS and YYNGEE. CDR3 length equals 16 residues.

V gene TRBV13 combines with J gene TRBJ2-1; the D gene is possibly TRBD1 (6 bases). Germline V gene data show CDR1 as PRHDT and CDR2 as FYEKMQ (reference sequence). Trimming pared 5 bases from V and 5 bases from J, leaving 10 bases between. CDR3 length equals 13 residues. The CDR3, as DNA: TGTGCCAGCAGCCCTTACAGGGACAATGAGCAGTTCTTC. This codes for CASSPYRDNEQFF.